This T cell receptor (beta chain) was obtained from a study of neoadjuvant nivolumab and ipilimumab in lung cancer. As regards this clone: Its antigen is still unknown.

Method: immunoSEQ multiplex PCR; TCRdb's copy keeps in-frame clones and lacks some. The table lists about 18,000 clones, around 82% of them singletons. CDR1 and CDR2 (germline): SGHVS, FNYEAQ. This CDR3 region has 12 residues. V gave up 8 bases and J gave up 5 bases, with 9 bases separating them. General study results and limits: Higher pretherapy blood TCR richness went with higher resected-tumor richness.

V and J are TRBV7-6 and TRBJ2-2, with D unclear. This receptor was taken from an adult with non-small cell lung cancer. The sequences come from tumor tissue, collected after neoadjuvant nivolumab, alone or with ipilimumab, at or shortly before surgery. CDR3 residues: CASDKGTGELFF. CDR3 nucleotides: TGTGCCAGCGATAAAGGAACCGGGGAGCTGTTTTTT.